This TCR beta chain was identified in a study of vaccination and CD4 T cells after COVID-19. The V and J ends lost 1 base and 2 bases respectively, with 10 bases between them. From germline, CDR1 is GTSNPN and CDR2 SVGIG (reference sequence). This CDR3 has 14 residues. The Oncomine TCR Beta short-read assay sequenced DNA from cultured CD4+ T cells. Once CD4+ T cells had been cultured, genomic DNA was extracted from them. One entry per CDR3 protein results from TCRdb running MiXCR on the PCR reads. The sample yields about 10,000 distinct CDR3 sequences, about 27% seen once. Notes on this clonotype: Its target is unknown.

The treatment is: approximately nine-day PBMC culture with coronavirus spike peptide pools or control peptides (ViraFEST assay). The unexposed donor provided CD4+ T cells, which were taken before the COVID-19 pandemic (2011-2018). This clonotype was sampled from a human donor in good health. Source material: CD4+ T cells from blood, cultured in vitro. This rearrangement joins TRBV30 to TRBJ2-3, with TRBD2 as a possible D gene (5 bases). The CDR3 DNA reads TGTGCCTGGAGTGGGAACGGGATCACAGATACGCAGTATTTT. This translates into CAWSGNGITDTQYF.